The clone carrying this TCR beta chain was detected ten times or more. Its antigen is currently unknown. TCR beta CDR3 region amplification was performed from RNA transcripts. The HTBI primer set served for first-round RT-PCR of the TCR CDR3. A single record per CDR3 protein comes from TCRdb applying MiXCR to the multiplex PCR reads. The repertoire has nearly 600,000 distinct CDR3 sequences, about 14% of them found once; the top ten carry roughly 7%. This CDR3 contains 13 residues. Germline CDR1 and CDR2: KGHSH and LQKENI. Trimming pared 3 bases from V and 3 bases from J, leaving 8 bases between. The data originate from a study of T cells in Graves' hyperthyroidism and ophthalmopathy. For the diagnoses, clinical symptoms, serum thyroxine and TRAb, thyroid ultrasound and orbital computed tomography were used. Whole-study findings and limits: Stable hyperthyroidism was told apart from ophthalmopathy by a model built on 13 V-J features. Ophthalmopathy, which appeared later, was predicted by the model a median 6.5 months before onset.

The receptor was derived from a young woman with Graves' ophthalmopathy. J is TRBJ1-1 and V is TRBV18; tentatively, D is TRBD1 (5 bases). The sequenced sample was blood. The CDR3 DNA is TGTGCCAGCTCACCTCAGGGTCACACTGAAGCTTTCTTT. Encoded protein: CASSPQGHTEAFF.